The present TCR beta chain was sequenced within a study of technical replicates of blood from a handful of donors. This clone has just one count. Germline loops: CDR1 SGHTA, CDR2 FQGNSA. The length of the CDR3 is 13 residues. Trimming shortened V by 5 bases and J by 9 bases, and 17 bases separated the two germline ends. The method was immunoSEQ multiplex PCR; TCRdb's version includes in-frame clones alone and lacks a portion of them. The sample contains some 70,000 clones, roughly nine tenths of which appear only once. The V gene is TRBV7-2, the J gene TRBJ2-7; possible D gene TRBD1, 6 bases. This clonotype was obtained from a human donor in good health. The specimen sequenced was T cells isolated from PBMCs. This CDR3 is CASSRDNTLPQYF. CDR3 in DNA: TGTGCCAGCAGCCGGGACAATACATTGCCGCAGTACTTC.